The 30 T cell receptor beta chains below come from one sample, sequenced in a study of CXCR3-negative and CXCR3-positive naive CD8 T cells. Antigens of these TCRs are unknown. General study findings and limits: CXCR3-negative naive cells had less hydrophobic TRB CDR3s than did CXCR3-positive naive cells.

Through 5' RACE with UMI labels, the TRB cDNA libraries were prepared. Reanalyzing the 5' RACE reads, TCRdb keeps one entry per CDR3 protein, without DNA. This repertoire comprises about 60,000 distinct CDR3 sequences; its ten largest clones make up roughly 0.8%. Sequenced sample: naive CXCR3+ CD8+ T cells from blood. Subset specified: CD45RO-CCR7+CD27+CD95- naive CD8+ T cells expressing CXCR3 (TNR3+). These receptors were obtained from a human donor in good health. Some clones in this sample may be carry-over from other donors' samples.

The gene calls are TRBV4-2 and TRBJ1-4; there is no DNA to check the TCRdb D call of TRBD1. Germline CDR1 and CDR2: LGHNA and YNFKEQ. CDR3 length: 15 amino acids. Here the CDR3 reads CASSPLSWEAEKLFF.

V is TRBV29-1 and J is TRBJ1-1. Germline V gene lookup returns CDR1 SQVTM and CDR2 ANQGSEA. There are 14 residues in the CDR3. CDR3 region: CSGKTEDMNTEAFF.

The CDR3 is CASSSLGGSPLHF. The chain couples TRBV12-3 or TRBV12-4 to TRBJ1-6; TCRdb gives TRBD1 as the D gene, but with no DNA this cannot be confirmed. The CDR3 consists of 13 residues.

This chain connects TRBV12-3 or TRBV12-4 to TRBJ2-1; absent DNA, TCRdb's TRBD2 call cannot be checked. This CDR3 is 13 amino acids long. The CDR3 protein is CASSSVAGEVRVF.

The V and J genes are TRBV12-3 or TRBV12-4 and TRBJ1-2; the D call from TCRdb, TRBD1, cannot be confirmed without DNA. The CDR3 extends over 15 amino acids. This CDR3 is CASSDLTGIYYGYTF.

The chain couples TRBV7-9 to TRBJ2-1; TCRdb returns TRBD2, unconfirmable since there is no DNA. The CDR3 has 13 residues. Per germline, CDR1 SEHNR and CDR2 FQNEAQ (reference sequence). The CDR3 reads CASSLGGHNEQFF.

The chain couples TRBV7-2 to TRBJ2-7; TCRdb picks TRBD1, but there is no DNA to check that call. The CDR3 is made up of 13 amino acids. Germline V gene sequence: CDR1 SGHTA, CDR2 FQGNSA. The CDR3 reads CASSYTGSREQYF. Variable domain in full (rest from reference TRBV7-2 and TRBJ2-7): GAGVSQSPSNKVTEKGKDVELRCDPISGHTALYWYRQSLGQGLEFLIYFQGNSAPDKSGLPSDRFSAERTGGSVSTLTIQRTQQEDSAVYLCASSYTGSREQYFGPGTRLTVT.

The V gene is TRBV9, the J gene TRBJ2-3; checking the TCRdb D call of TRBD2 is not possible without DNA. The CDR3 has 15 amino acids. The germline gives CDR1 SGDLS, CDR2 YYNGEE. The CDR3 sequence is CASSTMEGQIDTQYF. Based on the CDR3 plus reference TRBV9 and TRBJ2-3, the full variable domain is DSGVTQTPKHLITATGQRVTLRCSPRSGDLSVYWYQQSLDQGLQFLIQYYNGEERAKGNILERFSAQQFPDLHSELNLSSLELGDSALYFCASSTMEGQIDTQYFGPGTRLTVL.

The genes are TRBV5-1 and TRBJ2-7. The CDR3 is 13 residues long. Looked up from germline, CDR1 is SGHRS and CDR2 is YFSETQ. CDR3 sequence reads: CASSLDYSYEQYF.

This chain joins TRBV29-1 and TRBJ1-1; TCRdb lists TRBD1, though no DNA is available to test this call. Germline CDR1 reads SQVTM; CDR2 reads ANQGSEA. This CDR3 region has 17 residues. The CDR3 reads CSVELRISGNSNTEAFF. Full variable domain (missing parts from reference TRBV29-1 and TRBJ1-1): SAVISQKPSRDICQRGTSLTIQCQVDSQVTMMFWYRQQPGQSLTLIATANQGSEATYESGFVIDKFPISRPNLTFSTLTVSNMSPEDSSIYLCSVELRISGNSNTEAFFGQGTRLTVV.

This CDR3 reads CASSSRQNTEAFF. The rearrangement uses TRBV7-7 and TRBJ1-1. CDR1 and CDR2 (germline): SSHAT, FNYEAQ (reference sequence). The CDR3 extends over 13 amino acids.

This rearrangement joins TRBV5-6 to TRBJ1-1. Germline V gene data show CDR1 as SGHDT and CDR2 as YYEEEE. The CDR3 totals 11 residues. Here the CDR3 reads CASSSVSEAFF.

J is TRBJ2-5 and V is TRBV29-1; TCRdb gives TRBD2 as the D gene, but with no DNA this cannot be confirmed. The CDR3 runs 15 residues. Germline V gene data show CDR1 as SQVTM and CDR2 as ANQGSEA. This CDR3 is CSVELIAGVGETQYF.

The chain employs TRBV7-6 and TRBJ2-1; TCRdb's D call, TRBD1, is unchecked because there is no DNA. CDR3 length: 14 amino acids. The germline gives CDR1 SGHVS, CDR2 FNYEAQ. The CDR3 loop reads CASSRRGGGNEQFF.

The CDR3 here is CAEERGENTEAFF. This chain links TRBV12-3 or TRBV12-4 with TRBJ1-1; TCRdb's D call, TRBD1, is unchecked because there is no DNA. This CDR3 is built from 13 residues.

The rearrangement uses TRBV6-5 and TRBJ1-1; checking the TCRdb D call of TRBD1 is not possible without DNA. CDR1 and CDR2 (germline): MNHEY, SVGAGI. The CDR3 consists of 15 residues. The CDR3: CASSYSAGGNTEAFF.

The V gene is TRBV10-3, the J gene TRBJ2-5. In germline, CDR1 is ENHRY, CDR2 SYGVKD. This CDR3 is built from 13 residues. The CDR3: CAISGENQETQYF.

The chain recombines TRBV6-5 with TRBJ2-7; absent DNA, TCRdb's TRBD2 call cannot be checked. The CDR3 totals 17 residues. Germline V gives CDR1 MNHEY, CDR2 SVGAGI. CDR3 in amino acids: CASLYLGAGVPTYEQYF.

The chain uses TRBV7-8 and TRBJ2-7. Germline V CDR1 and CDR2: SGHVS, FQNEAQ. CDR3 length: 14 amino acids. CDR3 in amino acids: CASSLGDSPYEQYF.

V usage is TRBV7-3 and J usage is TRBJ2-2; TCRdb's assignment of TRBD1 cannot be checked, as there is no DNA. Germline lookup yields CDR1 SGHTA and CDR2 FQGTGA. This CDR3 comprises 17 residues. The chain's CDR3 is CASSTGNRGVGTGELFF.

CDR3 amino acids: CAIMPDTDTQYF. The chain has TRBV10-3 and TRBJ2-3. CDR3 length: 12 residues. CDR1 is ENHRY, CDR2 SYGVKD, per germline.

The chain uses TRBV29-1 and TRBJ2-7. Germline CDR1 and CDR2: SQVTM and ANQGSEA. The CDR3 has 13 residues. CDR3 residues: CSVGVTHRYEQYF.

The V and J genes are TRBV29-1 and TRBJ2-2; TCRdb's D call of TRBD2 is untestable without DNA. The CDR3 runs 13 residues. Germline V gene lookup returns CDR1 SQVTM and CDR2 ANQGSEA. CDR3: CSGRASNTGELFF.

V usage is TRBV27 and J usage is TRBJ1-1; TCRdb names TRBD1, which stays unverified in the absence of DNA. From germline, CDR1 is MNHEY and CDR2 SMNVEV (reference sequence). The CDR3 is 17 amino acids. CDR3 protein: CASSSRQQGIMNTEAFF.

The V call is TRBV5-1, the J call TRBJ2-7. CDR3 size: 15 residues. From germline, CDR1 is SGHRS and CDR2 YFSETQ. This chain's CDR3 is CASSLGQSNSYEQYF.

The chain couples TRBV4-3 to TRBJ1-2; TCRdb's D call of TRBD1 is untestable without DNA. This CDR3 spans 15 amino acids. CDR1 and CDR2 from the germline V gene are LGHNA and YSLEER. The CDR3 protein is CASSLGQGANYGYTF.

The genes are TRBV7-9 and TRBJ2-3; TCRdb lists TRBD2, though no DNA is available to test this call. Germline lookup yields CDR1 SEHNR and CDR2 FQNEAQ (reference sequence). The CDR3 is made up of 11 amino acids. CDR3 region: CCYGRIDTQYF.

V is TRBV29-1 and J is TRBJ2-7; lacking DNA, the TRBD1 call made by TCRdb goes unchecked. There are 14 residues in the CDR3. Germline CDR1 is SQVTM and CDR2 is ANQGSEA. The chain's CDR3 is CSAMGWTGGFEQYF.

The chain carries TRBV12-3 or TRBV12-4 and TRBJ2-2; no DNA is available, so the TRBD1 call from TCRdb remains unchecked. The CDR3 has 16 residues. CDR3 loop: CASSLSGRSNTGELFF.

This chain links TRBV20-1 with TRBJ2-7; as DNA is missing, the TRBD1 call by TCRdb cannot be tested. Germline lookup yields CDR1 DFQATT and CDR2 SNEGSKA (reference sequence). This CDR3 is built from 16 residues. The CDR3 loop is CSARDHPQGAAYEQYF.